This T cell receptor beta chain is from a study of molecular identifiers for immune sequencing clone quantification listed by TCRdb under 2018. Background on the whole study: For a replicate experiment, RNA from about 20,000 or 100,000 naive CD8 T cells was divided into five aliquots, of which four were sequenced. The study was a methods study using CD8 T cells to benchmark molecular-identifier clustering-based TCR repertoire sequencing (MIDCIRS) and TCR RNA copy counting. What the authors observed across the whole study: Modeling indicated about 3 TCR RNA copies recovered per cell, compared with roughly 10 by digital PCR, which implies a capture efficiency of approximately 31%. When barcode sub-clustering was not used, chimeric consensus sequences inflated TCR diversity, with chimeras reaching as high as 47%. Clones above 20 RNA copies held over 97% of molecules in CMV-specific effector cells but under 1% in naive cells. The naive libraries included spiked-in Jurkat TCR RNA (around 10 copies' worth), and this RNA is not part of the donor repertoire. Identical TCR molecules sharing a barcode could cause highly expanded clone sizes to be underestimated. A single cell's worth of spiked-in Jurkat TCR RNA was reported detectable even among one million naive CD8 T cells.

Libraries of naive CD8 T cells were built from anywhere between about 17,000 and 1,000,000 sorted cells, with 10%, 30% or 50% of the purified RNA used. On a BD FACSAria II, naive CD8 T cells were FACS-sorted as CD8+CD4-CCR7+CD45RA+ and collected into RLT Plus buffer. To test detection sensitivity, Jurkat RNA equivalent to approximately ten TCR copies was spiked into samples of roughly 20,000-1,100,000 naive CD8 T cells. Enrichment of CD8 T cells was done with RosetteSep CD8+ T Cell Enrichment Cocktail plus Ficoll-Paque, and ACK red cell lysis came afterward. Turning to this clonotype: Its antigen is not yet known. The input lacks base qualities; no much larger clone sits a single base away.

Libraries were constructed by PCR. Sequencing instrument: NextSeq 500. Bulk TCR libraries were made following a previously described method, with the TCR primers given in Table S5. Purification of total RNA was performed with the Qiagen AllPrep DNA/RNA kit. Reads from multiple sequencing runs of the same library were pooled before analysis. Per the authors' processing: Reads were retained only if their TCR constant sequence matched exactly, and those retained reads were trimmed to 150 nt and grouped according to their 12-nt molecular barcodes. Within each barcode group, reads were sub-clustered at a 15% Levenshtein threshold, and quality-weighted consensus sequences were built per RNA molecule. Non-functional sequences were removed, as were lower-count sequences one edit away from another. Barcode sub-clusters with fewer than 20% of the maximum read count were removed, based on fitting two negative binomial distributions. The public reads were run again by TCRdb, first through fastp at Q25 and then through MiXCR, and only productive beta chains were kept. Each CDR3 protein appears once, grouped with its most common genes and DNA. The V and J calls come from TCRdb's annotation, not from the publication. The sample data list approximately 97,000 distinct CDR3 sequences, and approximately 24% of these were observed just once. The ten top clones hold roughly 1% of the sample.

The sample consisted of naive CD8+ T cells from blood, with Jurkat cell RNA spiked in. What the cell subset or site label conveys for this sample: FACS-sorted CD8+CD4-CCR7+CD45RA+ naive T cells. The TCR originated in a human donor in good health. Some libraries in this study had Jurkat cell RNA spiked in.

CDR3 protein: CATSDRGIGAYNSPLHF. The DNA is TGTGCCACCAGTGACAGAGGGATTGGGGCCTATAATTCACCCCTCCACTTT. In this chain, TRBV24-1 is recombined with TRBJ1-6, with the D gene too uncertain to name. Trimming removed 4 bases from V and 2 bases from J, leaving 14 bases between the germline ends. Counted from cysteine to phenylalanine, this CDR3 has 17 amino acids. This entry keeps only the CDR3 DNA: 51 bases, framed from base 1. CDR1 and CDR2 (KGHDR, SFDVKD) derive from the germline V gene.